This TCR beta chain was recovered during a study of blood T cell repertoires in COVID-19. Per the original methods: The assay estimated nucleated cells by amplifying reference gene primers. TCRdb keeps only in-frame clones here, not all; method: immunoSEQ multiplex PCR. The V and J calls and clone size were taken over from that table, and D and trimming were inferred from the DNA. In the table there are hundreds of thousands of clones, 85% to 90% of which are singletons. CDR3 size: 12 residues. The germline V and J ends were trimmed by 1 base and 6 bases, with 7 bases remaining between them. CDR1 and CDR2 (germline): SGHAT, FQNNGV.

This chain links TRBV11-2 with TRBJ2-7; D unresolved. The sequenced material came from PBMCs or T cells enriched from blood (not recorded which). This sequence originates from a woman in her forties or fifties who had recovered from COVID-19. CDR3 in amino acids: CASSLGSVEQYF. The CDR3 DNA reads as TGTGCCAGCAGCTTAGGGTCGGTCGAGCAGTACTTC.